This T cell receptor beta chain came from a study of T cells after yellow fever vaccination. UMIs and a universal primer site were added when TCR cDNA was made by 5'RACE template switching. Each CDR3 protein gets one entry after TCRdb re-called the 5' RACE reads with MiXCR. This sample has some 550,000 distinct CDR3 sequences, with roughly a fifth found just once. This clonotype appeared many times. Trimming left V 1 base short and J 2 bases short, with 10 bases between. CDR1 SGHTA and CDR2 FQGNSA come from the germline V gene. This CDR3 is 15 amino acids long. V and J are TRBV7-2 and TRBJ2-3; tentative D call: TRBD2 (6 bases). The sequence derives from a man aged 30-40 years who received the YFV17D yellow fever vaccine. Sequencing was performed on PBMCs, taken 15 days after the yellow fever booster vaccination. The CDR3 reads CASSLVGGPTDTQYF. CDR3 nucleotide sequence: TGTGCCAGCAGCTTAGTGGGGGGACCCACAGATACGCAGTATTTT.